Below, 26 T cell receptor beta chains from the same sample are listed, as sequenced in a study of blood T cell repertoires in COVID-19. The repertoire was sequenced with immunoSEQ multiplex PCR; TCRdb's copy has only in-frame clones and lacks some. The sample shows just under 90,000 clones, roughly 90% of them seen only once. Sequencing used peripheral blood. These TCRs come from a man aged 55 to 70 with acute or convalescent COVID-19.

The chain is built from TRBV5-6 and TRBJ2-1, with 8 bases matching TRBD2. V was pared by 0 bases and J by 7 bases, with 6 bases of the junction left unmatched. The CDR3 contains 15 residues. Germline-derived CDR1 and CDR2 are SGHDT and YYEEEE. DNA for the CDR3: TGTGCCAGCAGCTTGGCGGGAGGGCCTGGTAATGAGCAGTTCTTC. Translation gives CASSLAGGPGNEQFF.

This clone was seen only a few times. This chain connects TRBV28 to TRBJ2-6, with 10 bases identical to TRBD1. Trimming removed 0 bases from V and 2 bases from J; junction bases left unmatched: 1. The length of the CDR3 is 17 residues. CDR1 and CDR2 from the germline V gene are MDHEN and SYDVKM. The CDR3 nucleotides are TGTGCCAGCAGTTTATGGACAGGGGGCGCTGGGGCCAACGTCCTGACTTTC. It encodes CASSLWTGGAGANVLTF.

The chain uses TRBV5-1 and TRBJ2-5; D remains ambiguous. V lost 2 bases and J lost 5, with 7 bases in between. This CDR3 region has 12 residues. Germline CDR1 is SGHRS and CDR2 is YFSETQ. The CDR3 loop reads CASSLNRETQYF. DNA for the CDR3: TGCGCCAGCAGCTTAAATCGTGAGACCCAGTACTTC.

V usage is TRBV7-2 and J usage is TRBJ2-7, with 12 bases lining up with TRBD2. The trim removed 1 base at V and 5 bases at J, leaving 6 bases unmatched. Germline V CDR1 and CDR2: SGHTA, FQGNSA. This CDR3 is built from 16 residues. The CDR3 reads CASSLVGLAGGDEQYF. The CDR3 nucleotides read TGTGCCAGCAGCTTAGTGGGGCTAGCGGGAGGGGACGAGCAGTACTTC.

The V gene is TRBV28, the J gene TRBJ1-2; D call uncertain. This CDR3 spans 12 amino acids. V lost 6 bases and J lost 5, with 10 bases in between. The germline V gene has CDR1 MDHEN and CDR2 SYDVKM. The CDR3 reads CASRPTSYGYTF. CDR3 DNA: TGTGCCAGCAGACCCACTTCGTATGGCTACACCTTC.

The chain uses TRBV10-3 and TRBJ1-1; no clear D gene. Germline CDR1 ENHRY, CDR2 SYGVKD. The CDR3 contains 12 residues. V was shortened by 3 bases and J by 6 bases, with 8 bases between the two germline ends. The CDR3 loop is CAISDGVPEAFF. CDR3 bases: TGTGCCATCAGTGATGGAGTACCTGAAGCTTTCTTT.

V gene TRBV5-1 combines with J gene TRBJ2-7, with D tentatively TRBD1 (6 bases). Germline V gene data show CDR1 as SGHRS and CDR2 as YFSETQ. V lost 4 bases and J 0 bases, leaving 14 bases between the germline ends. The CDR3 totals 15 residues. In nucleotides, the CDR3 is TGCGCCAGCAGCGGGGACACCCAAAGCTCCTACGAGCAGTACTTC. Encoded protein: CASSGDTQSSYEQYF.

The chain uses TRBV27 and TRBJ2-7; 8 bases agree with TRBD1. The V gene end was trimmed by 4 bases and the J gene end by 1 base; junction bases not matched to a gene: 6. CDR3 size: 15 residues. Germline CDR1 MNHEY, CDR2 SMNVEV (reference sequence). CDR3 loop: CASSSTRDRSYEQYF. The DNA of the CDR3 is TGTGCCAGCAGTTCGACCCGGGACAGGTCCTACGAGCAGTACTTC.

The chain employs TRBV19 and TRBJ2-6, with D tentatively TRBD1 (6 bases). The germline gives CDR1 LNHDA, CDR2 SQIVND (reference sequence). This CDR3 has 15 residues. V was cut by 6 bases and J by 2 bases, with 11 bases left in between. The CDR3 spells CASRRDTAGANVLTF. For the CDR3, the DNA is TGTGCCAGTAGGAGGGACACCGCTGGGGCCAACGTCCTGACTTTC. The variable domain in full, with the rest retrieved from reference TRBV19 and TRBJ2-6, is DGGITQSPKYLFRKEGQNVTLSCEQNLNHDAMYWYRQDPGQGLRLIYYSQIVNDFQKGDIAEGYSVSREKKESFPLTVTSAQKNPTAFYLCASRRDTAGANVLTFGAGSRLTVL.

The genes are TRBV9 and TRBJ1-1, with a weak D call TRBD1 (6 bases). The V end lost 0 bases, the J end lost 11 bases, and 17 bases lay between the germline ends. Germline V gives CDR1 SGDLS, CDR2 YYNGEE. The CDR3 runs to 14 residues. The CDR3 region is CASSVEVDSQFAFF. In DNA, the CDR3 is TGTGCCAGCAGCGTAGAGGTGGACAGCCAGTTTGCTTTCTTT.

V usage is TRBV6-2 or TRBV6-3 and J usage is TRBJ1-2; TRBD1 might be the D (5 bases). The V end lost 5 bases, the J end lost 1 base, and 14 bases lay between the germline ends. The CDR3 loop spans 15 amino acids. Germline CDR1 MNHEY, CDR2 SVGEGT. The CDR3: CASSLRQSFNYGYTF. CDR3 sequence (DNA): TGTGCCAGCAGTCTCCGACAGAGTTTTAACTATGGCTACACCTTC.

The rearrangement joins TRBV29-1 to TRBJ1-1; TRBD1 might be the D (5 bases). This CDR3 contains 13 residues. Between the trimmed V and J ends, which lost 2 bases and 4 bases, there was a span of 11 bases. CDR1 is SQVTM, CDR2 ANQGSEA, per germline. The CDR3 DNA follows: TGCAGCGTTGAACAAGTCCAGGGCACTGAAGCTTTCTTT. As protein: CSVEQVQGTEAFF.

This chain uses TRBV6-4 with TRBJ1-1; maybe TRBD1 (6 bases). Germline V CDR1 and CDR2: MRHNA, SNTAGT. CDR3 size: 14 residues. The V and J ends lost 7 bases and 0 bases respectively, with 12 bases between them. The DNA of the CDR3 is TGTGCCAGCACCCACAGGGCGATGAACACTGAAGCTTTCTTT. Amino acids: CASTHRAMNTEAFF.

The V and J genes are TRBV3-1 (or the pseudogene TRBV3-2) and TRBJ2-5; TRBD1 aligns across 8 bases. Germline loops: CDR1 LGHDT, CDR2 YNNKEL (reference sequence). The CDR3 contains 17 residues. Germline trimming cut 1 base from V and 5 bases from J; bases unmatched to any gene: 12. CDR3 coding DNA: TGTGCCAGCAGCCAAGCCCCAGGGGGCTGGGGGCTGGAGACCCAGTACTTC. As protein: CASSQAPGGWGLETQYF.

The CDR3 is CASSEAVGPWDIQYF. In DNA, the CDR3 is TGTGCCAGCAGTGAAGCGGTGGGGCCGTGGGACATTCAGTACTTC. The genes are TRBV6-1 and TRBJ2-4; D may be TRBD1 (5 bases). Trimming shortened V by 0 bases and J by 8 bases, and 14 bases separated the two germline ends. From germline, CDR1 is MNHNS and CDR2 SASEGT. The CDR3 extends over 15 amino acids.

The chain employs TRBV7-8 and TRBJ1-2; D unclear. The germline gives CDR1 SGHVS, CDR2 FQNEAQ. With 1 base removed from V and 3 bases from J, the gap between germline ends came to 9 bases. The CDR3 extends over 14 amino acids. The CDR3 protein is CASSLGQSHYGYTF. CDR3 nucleotides: TGTGCCAGCAGCTTAGGGCAGTCCCACTATGGCTACACCTTC.

V usage is TRBV2 and J usage is TRBJ2-1, with TRBD1 matching 7 bases. This CDR3 contains 13 residues. Losses at the gene ends were 10 bases for V and 6 bases for J; bases not matched to a gene: 9. Germline assignment: CDR1 SNHLY and CDR2 FYNNEI. The chain's CDR3 is CANTKWTGNEQFF. In DNA, the CDR3 is TGTGCCAACACGAAGTGGACAGGCAATGAGCAGTTCTTC.

The chain links TRBV5-6 to TRBJ2-7; 8 nucleotides align to TRBD1. Germline CDR1 and CDR2: SGHDT and YYEEEE. The V segment lost 4 bases and the J segment 5 bases; nucleotides outside the gene matches: 11. The length of the CDR3 is 15 residues. The CDR3 spells CASSLGAGQGNEQYF. The CDR3 bases are TGTGCCAGCAGCCTGGGAGCCGGACAGGGAAACGAGCAGTACTTC.

The gene calls are TRBV5-6 and TRBJ2-2; D is perhaps TRBD2 (5 bases). Germline V lookup: CDR1 SGHDT, CDR2 YYEEEE. CDR3 length: 17 residues. V shed 0 bases and J shed 7 bases, with 19 bases lying between them. CDR3 residues: CASSLEASRRGFGELFF. CDR3 bases: TGTGCCAGCAGCTTGGAGGCCTCGCGTCGAGGGTTCGGGGAGCTGTTTTTT.

The rearrangement joins TRBV7-3 to TRBJ1-1, with D possibly being TRBD1 (6 bases). Trimming took 5 bases from V and 0 from J, leaving 13 bases between them. The CDR3 extends over 15 amino acids. Germline-derived CDR1 and CDR2 are SGHTA and FQGTGA. The CDR3 DNA sequence: TGTGCCAGCAGCCCCGGGGACAACATGAACACTGAAGCTTTCTTT. It is translated as CASSPGDNMNTEAFF.

The chain combines TRBV27 with TRBJ2-1; TRBD2 agrees at 8 bases. This CDR3 is 15 amino acids long. V lost 3 bases, J lost 4 bases, and 5 bases stayed unmatched. In germline, CDR1 is MNHEY, CDR2 SMNVEV (reference sequence). CDR3 region: CASSFGSGTYNEQFF. The CDR3 DNA reads as TGTGCCAGCAGTTTTGGTAGCGGGACATACAATGAGCAGTTCTTC.

On this clone itself: An end of the junction does not agree with germline; a read error may underlie this. The chain combines TRBV7-7 with TRBJ2-1; 10 bases are a match to TRBD1. The CDR3 is 16 residues long. Germline V gene data show CDR1 as SSHAT and CDR2 as FNYEAQ (reference sequence). Here the CDR3 DNA reads TGTGCTAGCAGCTTACTGACAGGGGGCGCGGTCAATGAGCAGTTCTTC. This sequence encodes CASSLLTGGAVNEQFF.

The gene calls are TRBV18 and TRBJ1-4, with TRBD1 as a possible D gene (5 bases). Germline-derived CDR1 and CDR2 are KGHSH and LQKENI. The CDR3 loop spans 16 amino acids. V was cut by 0 bases and J by 10 bases, with 18 bases left in between. As DNA, the CDR3 is TGTGCCAGCTCACCACCGTGGCAGGGCGTCCGGACAAAACTGTTTTTT. This sequence encodes CASSPPWQGVRTKLFF.

This sequence joins TRBV30 and TRBJ1-3; D not certain. The CDR3 has 14 amino acids. Between the trimmed V and J ends, which lost 0 bases and 3 bases, there was a span of 9 bases. Per germline, CDR1 GTSNPN and CDR2 SVGIG (reference sequence). The CDR3 sequence is CAWSVGGGGNTIYF. The CDR3 DNA follows: TGTGCCTGGAGTGTAGGAGGAGGTGGAAACACCATATATTTT. Combining the CDR3 with reference TRBV30 and TRBJ1-3 gives the whole variable domain SQTIHQWPATLVQPVGSPLSLECTVEGTSNPNLYWYRQAAGRGLQLLFYSVGIGQISSEVPQNLSASRPQDRQFILSSKKLLLSDSGFYLCAWSVGGGGNTIYFGEGSWLTVV.

This chain links TRBV7-2 with TRBJ1-1; D perhaps matches TRBD1 (6 bases). Germline CDR1 reads SGHTA; CDR2 reads FQGNSA. This CDR3 is 15 amino acids long. Trimming shortened V by 0 bases and J by 0 bases, and 8 bases separated the two germline ends. The CDR3 bases are TGTGCCAGCAGCTTAGCGCAGGGGTTGAACACTGAAGCTTTCTTT. Its translation is CASSLAQGLNTEAFF.

The gene calls are TRBV11-2 and TRBJ2-2; no clear D gene. The ends were cut back, 3 bases at V and 6 bases at J, with 14 bases in the middle. This CDR3 is 15 amino acids long. Germline-derived CDR1 and CDR2 are SGHAT and FQNNGV. The CDR3 here is CASSFSPVRAGELFF. CDR3 bases: TGTGCCAGCAGCTTTTCTCCGGTCCGTGCCGGGGAGCTGTTTTTT. Supplemented by reference TRBV11-2 and TRBJ2-2, the full variable domain reads EAGVAQSPRYKIIEKRQSVAFWCNPISGHATLYWYQQILGQGPKLLIQFQNNGVVDDSQLPKDRFSAERLKGVDSTLKIQPAKLEDSAVYLCASSFSPVRAGELFFGEGSRLTVL.